These T cell receptor beta chains were read from a single sample in a study of blood T cells in healthy people across ages. TCRdb re-analysed the 5' RACE reads in MiXCR, keeping a single row per CDR3 protein. The sample records fewer than 2,000,000 distinct CDR3 sequences, roughly two fifths being singletons. What was sequenced was blood. The receptors come from a human donor in good health. Both conserved end residues are part of each CDR3. The D gene is left open where the match is weak. Size is stated for part of the rows, as once, few or many counts, or as a class when the clone is expanded.

clone_size: -; d_call: -; j_call: TRBJ2-3; v_call: TRBV6-1; cdr3_aa: CASSGAATLGPDTQYF; cdr3_nt: TGTGCCAGCAGTGGGGCGGCCACCCTGGGCCCAGATACGCAGTATTTT
clone_size: -; d_call: -; j_call: TRBJ2-1; v_call: TRBV7-3; cdr3_aa: CASSLTVSSSYNEQFF; cdr3_nt: TGTGCCAGCAGCTTAACAGTGTCAAGCTCCTACAATGAGCAGTTCTTC
clone_size: once; d_call: -; j_call: TRBJ2-7; v_call: TRBV27; cdr3_aa: CASTTGQSSYERYF; cdr3_nt: TGTGCCAGCACAACGGGGCAGTCCTCCTACGAGCGGTACTTC
clone_size: -; d_call: -; j_call: TRBJ2-7; v_call: TRBV20-1; cdr3_aa: CSWADGTYEQYF; cdr3_nt: TGCAGTTGGGCCGACGGCACCTACGAGCAGTACTTC
clone_size: -; d_call: TRBD1; j_call: TRBJ1-2; v_call: TRBV20-1; cdr3_aa: CSAYRGQDGYTF; cdr3_nt: TGCAGTGCGTACAGGGGGCAGGATGGCTACACCTTC
clone_size: -; d_call: -; j_call: TRBJ2-3; v_call: TRBV20-1; cdr3_aa: CSATQSRITDTQYF; cdr3_nt: TGCAGTGCTACCCAGTCCCGCATCACAGATACGCAGTATTTT
clone_size: many; d_call: -; j_call: TRBJ2-1; v_call: TRBV6-2/TRBV6-3; cdr3_aa: CASLQGNIYNEQFF; cdr3_nt: TGTGCCAGCCTACAGGGCAATATTTACAATGAGCAGTTCTTC
clone_size: -; d_call: TRBD2; j_call: TRBJ2-5; v_call: TRBV7-2; cdr3_aa: CASSSGLAGGQNFGTQYF; cdr3_nt: TGTGCCAGCAGCTCGGGACTAGCGGGGGGGCAGAATTTTGGGACCCAGTACTTC
clone_size: few; d_call: TRBD1; j_call: TRBJ1-2; v_call: TRBV20-1; cdr3_aa: CSAREGTGVGYTF; cdr3_nt: TGCAGTGCTAGAGAGGGGACAGGGGTTGGCTACACCTTC
clone_size: -; d_call: -; j_call: TRBJ1-2; v_call: TRBV4-2; cdr3_aa: CASSQDEYRAAYGYTF; cdr3_nt: TGTGCCAGCAGCCAAGACGAGTATCGGGCAGCCTATGGCTACACCTTC